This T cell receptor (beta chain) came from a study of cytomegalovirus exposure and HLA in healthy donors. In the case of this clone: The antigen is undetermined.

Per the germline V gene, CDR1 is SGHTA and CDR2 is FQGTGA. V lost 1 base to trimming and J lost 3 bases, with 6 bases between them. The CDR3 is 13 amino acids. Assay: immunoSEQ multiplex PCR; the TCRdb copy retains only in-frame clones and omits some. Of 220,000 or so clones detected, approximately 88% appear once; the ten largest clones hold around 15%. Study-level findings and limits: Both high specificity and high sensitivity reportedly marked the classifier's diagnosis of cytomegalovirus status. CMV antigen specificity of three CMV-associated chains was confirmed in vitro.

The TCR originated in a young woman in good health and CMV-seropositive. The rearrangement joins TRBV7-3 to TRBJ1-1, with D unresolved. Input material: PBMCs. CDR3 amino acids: CASSLSVYTEAFF. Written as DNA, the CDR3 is TGTGCCAGCAGCTTAAGTGTGTACACTGAAGCTTTCTTT.